This is a list of T cell receptor beta chains from one sample in a study of CD8+ T cells in alopecia areata. The protocol was immunoSEQ multiplex PCR, while the TCRdb copy is restricted to in-frame clones and leaves out a portion. The sample has around 200,000 clones, less than 65% seen once. The input for sequencing was CD4+ T cells sorted from blood, taken at week 4, from a patient treated with tofacitinib. The receptors come from a human donor with alopecia areata. CDR3s include the opening cysteine and the closing phenylalanine or tryptophan. A D gene is named only where the DNA matches it firmly. Rows may omit the clone size; those that give it use once, few, many or a size class.

-	TRBV30	-	TRBJ1-1	TGTGCCTGGAGCCCCGAGGACGTTGAAGCTTTCTTT	CAWSPEDVEAFF
-	TRBV7-9	-	TRBJ2-4	TGTGCCAGCAGCTTAGGGCCAGGGCGCGACATTCAGTACTTC	CASSLGPGRDIQYF
-	TRBV4-1	TRBD1	TRBJ1-1	TGCGCCAGCCACCGGACAGGGGCGGGGAACACTGAAGCTTTCTTT	CASHRTGAGNTEAFF
-	TRBV6-6	-	TRBJ1-2	TGTGCCAGCAGTTACTCGGGGGGAGGCTACACCTTC	CASSYSGGGYTF
-	TRBV7-9	TRBD1	TRBJ2-7	TGTGCCAGCAGCCCCGACAGGGGCACCTACGAGCAGTACTTC	CASSPDRGTYEQYF
-	TRBV7-7	TRBD1	TRBJ2-7	TGTGCTAGCAGTAGATCCCATGACAGGGGAAAGTACGAGCAGTACTTC	CASSRSHDRGKYEQYF
-	TRBV10-3	TRBD1	TRBJ1-2	TGTGCCACCGACCATACAGGGGTAAACTATGGCTACACCTTC	CATDHTGVNYGYTF
-	TRBV30	-	TRBJ2-7	TGTGCCTGGAAGAAGGGATTGACGACCTACGAGCAGTACTTC	CAWKKGLTTYEQYF
-	TRBV6-6	-	TRBJ1-2	TGTGCCAGCAGTCACGACAGGCGCTATGGCTACACCTTC	CASSHDRRYGYTF
few	TRBV5-6	-	TRBJ2-1	TGTGCCAGCAGCCCCTCAAGGAGGGCAGCCTACTACAATGAGCAGTTCTTC	CASSPSRRAAYYNEQFF
-	TRBV29-1	TRBD1	TRBJ1-1	TGCAGCGTTGAAAACAGGGGACCGAACACTGAAGCTTTCTTT	CSVENRGPNTEAFF
few	TRBV9	-	TRBJ2-1	TGTGCCAGCAGCGTAGCGGCAAACAAGTACAATGAGCAGTTCTTC	CASSVAANKYNEQFF
-	TRBV4-1	TRBD1	TRBJ1-5	TGCGCCAGCAGCCCTTCCGAGGGACAGCATCAGCCCCAGCATTTT	CASSPSEGQHQPQHF
-	TRBV7-2	-	TRBJ2-1	TGTGCCAGCAGCTTATATGGCCCAGGGAGCTCCTACAATGAGCAGTTCTTC	CASSLYGPGSSYNEQFF
-	TRBV15	TRBD1	TRBJ2-2	TGTGCCACCAAAGAGGGACAGGGGGGCACCGGGGAGCTGTTTTTT	CATKEGQGGTGELFF
-	TRBV23-1	TRBD1	TRBJ1-2	TGCGCCAGCCTCCTGGGAACCGGGACAGGGGCCACCAGTAAGGGGGGCTACACCTTC	CASLLGTGTGATSKGGYTF
few	TRBV29-1	-	TRBJ1-2	TGCAGCGTATACGGGGCTAACTATGGCTACACCTTC	CSVYGANYGYTF
-	TRBV29-1	-	TRBJ1-2	TGCAGCGTTGTAACCTCTCCCCCCTATGGCTACACCTTC	CSVVTSPPYGYTF
-	TRBV5-1	TRBD2	TRBJ2-1	TGCGCCAGCAGCTTGGGGGTAGCGGGAGACAATGAGCAGTTCTTC	CASSLGVAGDNEQFF
-	TRBV28	-	TRBJ2-5	TGTGCCAGCAGCTCTTCTAACCAAGAGACCCAGTACTTC	CASSSSNQETQYF
-	TRBV7-9	-	TRBJ2-1	TGTGCCAGCAGCCTAGGACCGGCAAACAATGAGCAGTTCTTC	CASSLGPANNEQFF
-	TRBV10-3	-	TRBJ2-1	TGTGCCATCAGTGAGTCAGGGCTAGCCGCCTACAATGAGCAGTTCTTC	CAISESGLAAYNEQFF
-	TRBV7-2	-	TRBJ2-7	TGTGCCAGCAGCCCCCGCACCGTGGGCGAGCAGTACTTC	CASSPRTVGEQYF
once	TRBV2	TRBD1	TRBJ1-2	TGTGCCAGCAGTTACCGACAGGGGGAGGGCTACACCTTC	CASSYRQGEGYTF
once	TRBV30	-	TRBJ2-7	TGTGCCTGGAGTCGGGGGAGCTCCTACGAGCAGTACTTC	CAWSRGSSYEQYF
-	TRBV5-1	TRBD1	TRBJ1-2	TGCGCCAGCAGCTTGGACCCAGGGGGAATAGGCTATGGCTACACCTTC	CASSLDPGGIGYGYTF
-	TRBV10-3	-	TRBJ1-2	TGTGCCAGCAGCCAGTATCCCTATGGCTACACCTTC	CASSQYPYGYTF
few	TRBV29-1	-	TRBJ2-7	TGCAGCGTTGACATGGGAAACGAGCAGTACTTC	CSVDMGNEQYF
-	TRBV4-1	TRBD1	TRBJ1-2	TGCGCCAGCAGCCAAGAGGGCAGGCAGGGGGCGGGCTACACCTTC	CASSQEGRQGAGYTF
-	TRBV4-1	-	TRBJ1-5	TGCGCCAGCAGCCAAGAGGCGGTTAGCAATCAGCCCCAGCATTTT	CASSQEAVSNQPQHF
-	TRBV29-1	TRBD2	TRBJ2-7	TGCAGCGTGAGACCACTAGCGGGGGGCGAGCAGTACTTC	CSVRPLAGGEQYF
-	TRBV27	TRBD1	TRBJ2-7	TGTGCCAGCAGTGGGCCGGGACAGGGGACCTACGAGCAGTACTTC	CASSGPGQGTYEQYF
-	TRBV5-1	-	TRBJ1-4	TGCGCCAGCAGCTTGAATACAGCTAATGAAAAACTGTTTTTT	CASSLNTANEKLFF
-	TRBV9	-	TRBJ2-2	TGTGCCAGCAGCGCCGGGACACTTAACACCGGGGAGCTGTTTTTT	CASSAGTLNTGELFF
medium-sized	TRBV7-2	-	TRBJ1-1	TGTGCCAGCAGCCCAGACAGATTACGGGCTTTCTTT	CASSPDRLRAFF